This T cell receptor beta chain was sequenced in a study of T cell changes during pregnancy in multiple sclerosis. Assay: immunoSEQ multiplex PCR; the TCRdb copy retains only in-frame clones and omits some. The data hold 39,000 or so clones, with 80% to 95% observed a single time. The receptor was derived from a female donor with multiple sclerosis, enrolled in a pregnancy study. Sequenced here: CD8+ T cells from peripheral blood mononuclear cells, sampled after pregnancy.

The CDR3 sequence: CASSGTSGIDEQYF. DNA of the CDR3: TGTGCCAGCAGCGGGACTAGCGGGATCGACGAGCAGTACTTC. The rearrangement joins TRBV9 to TRBJ2-7, with TRBD2 matching over 12 bases. With V trimmed by 3 bases and J by 5 bases, 3 bases remained unmatched. CDR3 length: 14 residues. Germline CDR1 and CDR2: SGDLS and YYNGEE.